What follows are 30 T cell receptor beta chains derived from one specimen sequenced in a study of CD8 T cells in Susac syndrome. Random-hexamer reverse transcription was applied to roughly 0.5 to 1 ug RNA. MiXCR, applied by TCRdb to the immunoSEQ multiplex PCR reads, yields one record per CDR3 protein. In the table there are 100,000 to 150,000 distinct CDR3 sequences, more than 80% of which are singletons. Sequenced input: CD8+ T cells from PBMCs. These receptors came from a human donor with multiple sclerosis.

This sequence joins TRBV9 and TRBJ1-6; maybe TRBD1 (6 bases). V lost 1 base and J 8 bases, leaving 16 bases between the germline ends. Germline CDR1 SGDLS, CDR2 YYNGEE. The CDR3 totals 16 residues. CDR3 nucleotide sequence: TGTGCCAGCAGCGTATATTTTCAGGGGTTGTATTCACCCCTCCACTTT. Translation: CASSVYFQGLYSPLHF.

V usage is TRBV9 and J usage is TRBJ2-7; the match to TRBD2 covers 12 bases. The CDR3 has 17 amino acids. J gave up 3 bases and V 4 bases, and 11 bases lay outside the gene matches. The germline V gene encodes CDR1 SGDLS and CDR2 YYNGEE. The CDR3 bases are TGTGCCAGCAGCCCCGAAGGGGCTAGCGGGGGGGACTACGAGCAGTACTTC. Its protein is CASSPEGASGGDYEQYF.

J is TRBJ2-7 and V is TRBV28; D is tentatively TRBD1 or TRBD2 (5 bases each). The CDR3 loop spans 17 amino acids. Germline lookup yields CDR1 MDHEN and CDR2 SYDVKM. V was cut by 7 bases and J by 0 bases, with 22 bases left in between. The CDR3 is CASTSAPNWGSSYEQYF. In DNA, the CDR3 is TGTGCCAGCACCTCTGCCCCTAACTGGGGGAGCTCCTACGAGCAGTACTTC.

The DNA for the CDR3 is TGCGCCCGACGTGGAAACACCATATATTTT. Encoded protein: CARRGNTIYF. The chain uses TRBV23-1 and TRBJ1-3; D gene uncertain. TRBV23-1 is an ORF; its function is uncertain. This CDR3 spans 10 amino acids. V was cut by 11 bases and J by 3 bases, with 5 bases left in between.

This chain links TRBV7-2 with TRBJ2-3, with 12 bases matching TRBD2. The CDR3 is 17 amino acids. Germline V gene lookup returns CDR1 SGHTA and CDR2 FQGNSA. J lost 2 bases, V lost 5 bases, and 8 bases had no gene match. The CDR3 region is CASSPWTSGTITDTQYF. The CDR3 bases are TGTGCCAGCAGCCCCTGGACTAGCGGGACTATCACAGATACGCAGTATTTT.

The chain combines TRBV9 with TRBJ2-2, with D unresolved. CDR3 length: 12 residues. Trimming pared 5 bases from V and 6 bases from J, leaving 8 bases between. Germline V CDR1 and CDR2: SGDLS, YYNGEE. CDR3 residues: CASSYDAGELFF. The CDR3 nucleotides are TGTGCCAGCAGTTACGATGCCGGGGAGCTGTTTTTT.

For the CDR3, the DNA is TGTGCCAGCAGCTCACCGGACACTGACACAGATACGCAGTATTTT. Its translation is CASSSPDTDTDTQYF. The V call is TRBV13, the J call TRBJ2-3, with D perhaps matching TRBD1 (5 bases). This CDR3 comprises 15 residues. Germline V gene lookup returns CDR1 PRHDT and CDR2 FYEKMQ (reference sequence). V was pared by 4 bases and J by 2 bases, with 13 bases between.

The sample holds a few counts of this clonotype. The V and J genes are TRBV28 and TRBJ2-3; 11 bases fit TRBD2. CDR3 length: 17 residues. Trimming removed 3 bases from V and 0 bases from J; junction bases left unmatched: 5. Germline V gene lookup returns CDR1 MDHEN and CDR2 SYDVKM. The CDR3 coding sequence is TGTGCCAGCAGTTTTTGGACTAGCGGGCCCAGCACAGATACGCAGTATTTT. As protein: CASSFWTSGPSTDTQYF.

The chain recombines TRBV10-1 with TRBJ2-1, with D perhaps TRBD1 or TRBD2 (5 bases each). Trimming cost V 8 bases and J 5 bases, with 13 bases left between them. Germline lookup yields CDR1 WNHNN and CDR2 SYGVQD (reference sequence). The CDR3 has 13 residues. This chain's CDR3 is CASGDGRDNEQFF. The CDR3 nucleotides are TGCGCCAGCGGGGACGGTCGAGACAATGAGCAGTTCTTC.

The V and J genes are TRBV5-6 and TRBJ1-2; 7 positions agree with TRBD1. Germline loops: CDR1 SGHDT, CDR2 YYEEEE. V lost 5 bases and J lost 8; bases outside the gene matches: 6. This CDR3 comprises 12 residues. The CDR3 here is CASRSGQVGYTF. For the CDR3, the DNA is TGTGCCAGCAGGTCCGGACAGGTGGGCTACACCTTC.

The V call is TRBV14, the J call TRBJ1-2, with D perhaps matching TRBD1 (5 bases). The CDR3 runs 16 residues. V lost 2 bases and J lost 4, with 17 bases in between. Germline lookup yields CDR1 SGHDN and CDR2 FVKESK. The CDR3 DNA sequence: TGTGCCAGCAGCCAATATTTCCAGGGATGGGCCTATGGCTACACCTTC. Amino acids: CASSQYFQGWAYGYTF.

V is TRBV15 and J is TRBJ1-1; D perhaps matches TRBD1 (5 bases). The CDR3 extends over 14 amino acids. The ends were cut back, 4 bases at V and 6 bases at J, with 15 bases in the middle. In germline, CDR1 is LNHNV, CDR2 YYDKDF (reference sequence). The CDR3 nucleotides are TGTGCCACCAGCAACGGGGGGAGAAGTCCTGAAGCTTTCTTT. This translates into CATSNGGRSPEAFF. The full variable domain, rest sourced from reference TRBV15 and TRBJ1-1, is DAMVIQNPRYQVTQFGKPVTLSCSQTLNHNVMYWYQQKSSQAPKLLFHYYDKDFNNEADTPDNFQSRRPNTSFCFLDIRSPGLGDTAMYLCATSNGGRSPEAFFGQGTRLTVV.

The chain employs TRBV6-5 and TRBJ2-1; D might be TRBD1 or TRBD2, each matching 5 bases. This CDR3 is built from 13 residues. CDR1 and CDR2 (germline): MNHEY, SVGAGI. Trimming removed 2 bases from V and 9 bases from J, with 11 bases in between. CDR3 loop: CASSYNPGTEQFF. CDR3 sequence (DNA): TGTGCCAGCAGTTACAATCCGGGGACTGAGCAGTTCTTC.

The chain employs TRBV27 and TRBJ2-7, with D perhaps TRBD1 (6 bases). Germline V CDR1 and CDR2: MNHEY, SMNVEV (reference sequence). Trimming cost V 4 bases and J 9 bases, with 10 bases left between them. The CDR3 consists of 11 residues. The CDR3, as DNA: TGTGCCAGCAGTTCCACAGGGTCGCAGTACGTC. It yields the protein CASSSTGSQYV.

The rearrangement joins TRBV5-1 to TRBJ1-2, with 8 nucleotides matching TRBD1. J gave up 6 bases and V 3 bases, and 7 bases lay outside the gene matches. This CDR3 contains 14 residues. The germline CDR1 and CDR2 sequences are SGHRS and YFSETQ. DNA of the CDR3: TGCGCCAGCAGCTCGGACAGGGAGGTTGATGGCTACACCTTC. It specifies CASSSDREVDGYTF.

The chain uses TRBV25-1 and TRBJ2-1; D is ambiguous. This CDR3 is built from 14 residues. The ends were cut back, 4 bases at V and 0 bases at J, with 7 bases in the middle. Germline CDR1 and CDR2: MGHDK and SYGVNS. CDR3 residues: CASSGGSSYNEQFF. In DNA, the CDR3 is TGTGCCAGCAGTGGGGGAAGCTCCTACAATGAGCAGTTCTTC.

This clonotype was seen a few times. The genes are TRBV29-1 and TRBJ1-5, with 7 bases that match TRBD1. The ends lost 1 base at V and 4 bases at J; junction bases unmatched: 7. Germline V gene data show CDR1 as SQVTM and CDR2 as ANQGSEA. This CDR3 spans 15 amino acids. The CDR3 region is CSVEGGGQSNQPQHF. The DNA of the CDR3 is TGCAGCGTTGAAGGTGGGGGACAGAGTAATCAGCCCCAGCATTTT. The variable domain in full, completed from reference TRBV29-1 and TRBJ1-5, reads SAVISQKPSRDICQRGTSLTIQCQVDSQVTMMFWYRQQPGQSLTLIATANQGSEATYESGFVIDKFPISRPNLTFSTLTVSNMSPEDSSIYLCSVEGGGQSNQPQHFGDGTRLSIL.

This rearrangement joins TRBV6-6 to TRBJ2-5, with D perhaps matching TRBD1 or TRBD2 (5 bases each). The CDR3 totals 15 residues. Trimming removed 4 bases at V and 2 bases at J, with 14 bases between. The germline V gene has CDR1 MNHNY and CDR2 SVGAGI (reference sequence). This CDR3 is CASSSLRDVQETQYF. The CDR3 DNA sequence: TGTGCCAGCAGTTCTCTTCGGGACGTTCAAGAGACCCAGTACTTC.

V and J are TRBV29-1 and TRBJ2-1; maybe TRBD1 (5 bases). Germline lookup yields CDR1 SQVTM and CDR2 ANQGSEA. The CDR3 runs 13 residues. Between the trimmed V and J ends, which lost 4 bases and 3 bases, there was a span of 10 bases. As DNA, the CDR3 is TGCAGCGTTGGGGGCAGGGTCTACAATGAGCAGTTCTTC. Encoded protein: CSVGGRVYNEQFF.

This chain links TRBV7-9 with TRBJ2-7; no definite D call. Germline lookup yields CDR1 SEHNR and CDR2 FQNEAQ (reference sequence). This CDR3 spans 14 amino acids. V gave up 3 bases and J gave up 4 bases, with 13 bases separating them. The CDR3 bases are TGTGCCAGCAGCTTTAGGTCATCCCCATACGAGCAGTACGTC. Translation gives CASSFRSSPYEQYV.

The sample holds one count of this clonotype. V usage is TRBV12-3 or TRBV12-4 and J usage is TRBJ2-1; a weak D match, TRBD2 (5 bases). This CDR3 comprises 15 residues. V was shortened by 3 bases and J by 2 bases, with 11 bases between the two germline ends. The CDR3 protein is CASSFQRSPYNEQFF. Written as DNA, the CDR3 is TGTGCCAGCAGTTTCCAGCGGAGCCCCTACAATGAGCAGTTCTTC.

This clonotype was detected only once. The chain employs TRBV5-1 and TRBJ1-1; no clear D. V was pared by 0 bases and J by 0 bases, with 15 bases between. CDR1 and CDR2 from the germline V gene are SGHRS and YFSETQ. This CDR3 is built from 17 residues. The CDR3 sequence: CASSLAVGVGLNTEAFF. In DNA form, the CDR3 reads TGCGCCAGCAGCTTGGCGGTCGGGGTAGGATTGAACACTGAAGCTTTCTTT.

The chain combines TRBV6-5 with TRBJ2-5; weak D call: TRBD1 (7 bases). The germline gives CDR1 MNHEY, CDR2 SVGAGI. CDR3 length: 17 amino acids. Trimming removed 4 bases from V and 4 bases from J, with 22 bases in between. The CDR3 DNA follows: TGTGCCAGCAGTTCCCTCCTCAGGGGGGTAGCTCGAGAGACCCAGTACTTC. This gives the protein CASSSLLRGVARETQYF.

CDR3 nucleotide sequence: TGTGCCAGCAGCTCCCGGGTATACAATGAGCAGTTCTTC. Its protein is CASSSRVYNEQFF. The V and J genes are TRBV13 and TRBJ2-1; D not certain. The CDR3 is 13 amino acids. Trimming pared 4 bases from V and 4 bases from J, leaving 8 bases between. The germline V gene has CDR1 PRHDT and CDR2 FYEKMQ (reference sequence).

V gene TRBV12-3 or TRBV12-4 combines with J gene TRBJ1-3; unclear D gene. The CDR3 totals 14 residues. Trimming removed 8 bases from V and 4 bases from J, with 15 bases in between. The CDR3 coding sequence is TGTGCCAGCGCCACCGGCCCGGGGGGAAACACCATATATTTT. The encoded protein is CASATGPGGNTIYF.

The CDR3 loop reads CASSIREDRSMNTEAFF. The CDR3 nucleotides are TGTGCCAGTAGTATACGCGAGGACAGGAGCATGAACACTGAAGCTTTCTTT. The chain employs TRBV19 and TRBJ1-1, with TRBD1 matching over 7 bases. The CDR3 runs 17 residues. V shed 2 bases, J shed 0 bases, and the junction held 9 bases outside the gene matches. CDR1 LNHDA and CDR2 SQIVND come from the germline V gene (reference sequence).

This clonotype was seen a single time. This rearrangement joins TRBV25-1 to TRBJ2-5, with unresolved D. This CDR3 contains 12 residues. V was pared by 3 bases and J by 5 bases, with 7 bases between. Germline V CDR1 and CDR2: MGHDK, SYGVNS. CDR3 bases: TGTGCCAGCAGTGACTACTGGGAGACCCAGTACTTC. Translating gives CASSDYWETQYF.

This chain connects TRBV7-9 to TRBJ2-1; TRBD1 or TRBD2 may be the D gene (6 bases each). This CDR3 contains 16 residues. Per the germline V gene, CDR1 is SEHNR and CDR2 is FQNEAQ (reference sequence). Trimming stripped 1 base from V and 0 bases from J, with 10 bases between. DNA of the CDR3: TGTGCCAGCAGCTTAGGAGGAGGGGGCTCCTACAATGAGCAGTTCTTC. Translation gives CASSLGGGGSYNEQFF.

The rearrangement uses TRBV27 and TRBJ2-3; a weak D match, TRBD1 (6 bases). This CDR3 comprises 17 residues. Trimming took off 5 bases at V and 1 base at J, with 19 bases between the two ends. Germline CDR1 and CDR2: MNHEY and SMNVEV (reference sequence). CDR3: CASSKTGTQSGTDTQYF. The DNA for the CDR3 is TGTGCCAGCAGTAAAACCGGGACACAGTCGGGCACAGATACGCAGTATTTT.

The chain couples TRBV5-1 to TRBJ1-1, with D perhaps TRBD1 (5 bases). Germline V gene sequence: CDR1 SGHRS, CDR2 YFSETQ. V was cut by 0 bases and J by 5 bases, with 14 bases left in between. The length of the CDR3 is 15 residues. CDR3 nucleotide sequence: TGCGCCAGCAGCTTGGAGCTCTCGGCAGGGACTGAAGCTTTCTTT. This sequence encodes CASSLELSAGTEAFF.